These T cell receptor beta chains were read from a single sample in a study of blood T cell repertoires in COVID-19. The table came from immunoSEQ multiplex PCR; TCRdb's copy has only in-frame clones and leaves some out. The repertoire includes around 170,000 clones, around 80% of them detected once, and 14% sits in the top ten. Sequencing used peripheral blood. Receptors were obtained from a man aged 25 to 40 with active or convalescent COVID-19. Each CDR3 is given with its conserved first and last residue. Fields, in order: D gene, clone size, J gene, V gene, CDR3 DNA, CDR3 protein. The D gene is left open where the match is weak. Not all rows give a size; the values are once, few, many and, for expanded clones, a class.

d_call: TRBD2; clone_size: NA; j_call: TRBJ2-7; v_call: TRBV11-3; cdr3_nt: TGTGCCAGCAGCTTAGATGGGCGGGAGGGCTCCTACGAGCAGTACTTC; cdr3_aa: CASSLDGREGSYEQYF
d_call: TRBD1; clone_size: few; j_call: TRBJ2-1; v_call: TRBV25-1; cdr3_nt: TGTGCCAGCACCAAGTGGGAAGACCGGGACAGGACGTACAATGAGCAGTTCTTC; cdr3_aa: CASTKWEDRDRTYNEQFF
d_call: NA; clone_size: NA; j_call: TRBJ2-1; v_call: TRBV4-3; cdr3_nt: TGCGCCAGCAGCCAAGAAATGGGCCGGACCTACAATGAGCAGTTCTTC; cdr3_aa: CASSQEMGRTYNEQFF
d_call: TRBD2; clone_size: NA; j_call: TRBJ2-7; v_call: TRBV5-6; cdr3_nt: TGTGCCAGCAGCGCGACGACTAGCGGCTCCTACGAGCAGTACTTC; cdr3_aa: CASSATTSGSYEQYF
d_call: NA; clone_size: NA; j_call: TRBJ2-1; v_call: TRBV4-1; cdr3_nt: TGCGCCAGCAGCCCGGGGGACTACAATGAGCAGTTCTTC; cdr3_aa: CASSPGDYNEQFF
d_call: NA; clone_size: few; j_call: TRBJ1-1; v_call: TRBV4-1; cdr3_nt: TGCGCCAGCAGGCAAGACCCCCCAGGGGTTGGCGCTGAAGCTTTCTTT; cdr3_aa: CASRQDPPGVGAEAFF
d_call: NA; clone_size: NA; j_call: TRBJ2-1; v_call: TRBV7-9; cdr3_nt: TGTGCCAGCAGCTTAGGCGGAGTGTCCTACAATGAGCAGTTCTTC; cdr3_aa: CASSLGGVSYNEQFF
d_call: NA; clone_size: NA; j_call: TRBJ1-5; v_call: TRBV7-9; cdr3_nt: TGTGCCAGCAGCTTAGGAGACACCTCCAGCAATCAGCCCCAGCATTTT; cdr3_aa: CASSLGDTSSNQPQHF
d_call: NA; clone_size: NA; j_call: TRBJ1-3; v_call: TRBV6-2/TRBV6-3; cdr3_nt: TGTGCCAGCAGTTACTCGACGACTGTTGGCGGTCACTCTGGAAACACCATATATTTT; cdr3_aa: CASSYSTTVGGHSGNTIYF
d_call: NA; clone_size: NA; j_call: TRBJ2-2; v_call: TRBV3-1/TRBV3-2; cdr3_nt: TGTGCCAGCAGCCAAGATTTGGGCGGTAGCGTAAACACCGGGGAGCTGTTTTTT; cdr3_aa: CASSQDLGGSVNTGELFF
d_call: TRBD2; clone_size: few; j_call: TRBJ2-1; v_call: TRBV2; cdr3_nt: TGTGCCAGCAGTGATGGGGAGGGATACAATGAGCAGTTCTTC; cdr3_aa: CASSDGEGYNEQFF
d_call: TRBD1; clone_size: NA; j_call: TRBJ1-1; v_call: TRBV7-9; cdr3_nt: TGTGCCAGCAGCCGGACAGGGCCGATGAACACTGAAGCTTTCTTT; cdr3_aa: CASSRTGPMNTEAFF
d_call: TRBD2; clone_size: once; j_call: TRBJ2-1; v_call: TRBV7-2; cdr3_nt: TGTGCCAGCAGCTTAGGTACTAGCGGGAGGGCCGAAGATGAGCAGTTCTTC; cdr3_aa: CASSLGTSGRAEDEQFF
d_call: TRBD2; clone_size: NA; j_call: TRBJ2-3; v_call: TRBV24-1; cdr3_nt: TGTGCCACGAGTCGACCGGGACTAGCGGGCGGAGGTGGAGATACGCAGTATTTT; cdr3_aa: CATSRPGLAGGGGDTQYF
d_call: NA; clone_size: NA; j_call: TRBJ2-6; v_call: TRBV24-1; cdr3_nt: TGTGCCACCAGTGGTAGCTCCGGGGACACTGGGGCCAACGTCCTGACTTTC; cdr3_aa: CATSGSSGDTGANVLTF
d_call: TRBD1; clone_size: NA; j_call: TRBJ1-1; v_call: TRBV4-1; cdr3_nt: TGCGCCAGCAGCCAAGTCACAACAGGGGACACTGAAGCTTTCTTT; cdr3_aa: CASSQVTTGDTEAFF
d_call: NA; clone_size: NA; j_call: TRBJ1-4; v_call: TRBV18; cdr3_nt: TGTGCCACCACGAGGGCAACTAATGAAAAACTGTTTTTT; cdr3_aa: CATTRATNEKLFF
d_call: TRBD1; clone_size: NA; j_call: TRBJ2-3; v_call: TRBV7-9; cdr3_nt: TGTGCCAGCAGCGTATCTTTTTCCCGGGACAGGGAAGATACGCAGTATTTT; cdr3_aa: CASSVSFSRDREDTQYF
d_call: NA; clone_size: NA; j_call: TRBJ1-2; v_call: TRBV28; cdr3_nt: TGTGCCAGCAGTACAGGAGGGGCTCAAAACTATGGCTACACCTTC; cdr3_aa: CASSTGGAQNYGYTF
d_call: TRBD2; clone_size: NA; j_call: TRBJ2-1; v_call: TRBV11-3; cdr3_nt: TGTGCCAGCAGCTTAGTTCCGGGGGGGTTAAATGAGCAGTTCTTC; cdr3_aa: CASSLVPGGLNEQFF
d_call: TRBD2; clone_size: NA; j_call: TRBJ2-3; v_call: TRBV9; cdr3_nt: TGTGCCAGCAGCGTATCAGCGGGAGGGCCCATAAATACGCAGTATTTT; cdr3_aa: CASSVSAGGPINTQYF
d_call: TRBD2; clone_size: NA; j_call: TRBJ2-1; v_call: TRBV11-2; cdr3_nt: TGTGCCAGCGGATTGGGGGGGGTGTATTTCAATGAGCAGTTCTTC; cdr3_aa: CASGLGGVYFNEQFF
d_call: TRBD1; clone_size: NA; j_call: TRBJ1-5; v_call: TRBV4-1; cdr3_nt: TGCGCCAGCAGCCAAGTAATGGGACAGGGTTACCAGCCCCAGCATTTT; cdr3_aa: CASSQVMGQGYQPQHF
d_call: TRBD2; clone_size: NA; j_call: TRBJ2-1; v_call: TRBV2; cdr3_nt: TGTGCCAGCAGGCGGGAGTATAATGAGCAGTTCTTC; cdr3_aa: CASRREYNEQFF
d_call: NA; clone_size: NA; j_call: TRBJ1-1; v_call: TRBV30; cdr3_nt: TGTGCCTGGAGTGTATTAGGGGGAAGTACTGAAGCTTTCTTT; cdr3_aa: CAWSVLGGSTEAFF
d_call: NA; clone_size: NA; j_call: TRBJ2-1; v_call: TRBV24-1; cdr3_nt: TGTGCCACATCACAGGGCTGGAATGAGCAGTTCTTC; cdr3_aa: CATSQGWNEQFF
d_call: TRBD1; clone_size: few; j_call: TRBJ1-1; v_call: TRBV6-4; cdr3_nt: TGTGCCAGCAGCACCGACGGGACAGCTACTGAAGCTTTCTTT; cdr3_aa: CASSTDGTATEAFF
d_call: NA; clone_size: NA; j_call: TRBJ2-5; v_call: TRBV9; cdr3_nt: TGTGCCAGCAGCGTAGACGCGGCCGCAGCAGAGACCCAGTACTTC; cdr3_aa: CASSVDAAAAETQYF
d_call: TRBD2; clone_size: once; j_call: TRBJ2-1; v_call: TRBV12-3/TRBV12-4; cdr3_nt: TGTGCCAGCAGTCCGGCGGGGAGGGATGAGCAGTTCTTC; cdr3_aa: CASSPAGRDEQFF
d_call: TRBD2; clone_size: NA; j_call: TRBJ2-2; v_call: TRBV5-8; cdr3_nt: TGTGCCAGCAGCGAGGATGGACTAGCGGTCACCGGGGAGCTGTTTTTT; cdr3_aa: CASSEDGLAVTGELFF
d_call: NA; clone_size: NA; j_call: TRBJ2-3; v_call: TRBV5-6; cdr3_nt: TGTGCCAGCAGCTTGGCGGGGGGCAAAAGCACAGATACGCAGTATTTT; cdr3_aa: CASSLAGGKSTDTQYF
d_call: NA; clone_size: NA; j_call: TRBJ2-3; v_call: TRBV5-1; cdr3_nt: TGCGCCAGCAGCGCTGCCCCTAGCGCAGATACGCAGTATTTT; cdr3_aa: CASSAAPSADTQYF
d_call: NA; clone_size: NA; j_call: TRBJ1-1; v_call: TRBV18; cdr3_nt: TGTGCCAGCTCACCAGCTGCTAAATCGAACACTGAAGCTTTCTTT; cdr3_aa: CASSPAAKSNTEAFF
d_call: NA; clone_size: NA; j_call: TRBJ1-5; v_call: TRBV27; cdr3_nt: TGTGCCAGCAGCGCGGGTCGTTTGCAGCCCCAGCATTTT; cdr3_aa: CASSAGRLQPQHF
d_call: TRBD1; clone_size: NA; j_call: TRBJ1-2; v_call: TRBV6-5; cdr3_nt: TGTGCCAGCAGTTGGGGACAGGTCTATGGCTACACCTTC; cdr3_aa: CASSWGQVYGYTF
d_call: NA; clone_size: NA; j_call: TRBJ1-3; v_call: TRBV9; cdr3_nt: TGTGCCAGCAGCGTTTCTCCCGGGACATTTGGAAACACCATATATTTT; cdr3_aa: CASSVSPGTFGNTIYF
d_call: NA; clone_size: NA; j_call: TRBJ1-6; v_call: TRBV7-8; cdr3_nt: TGTGCCAGCAGCCCGGGACTGTCCGCCTATAATTCACCCCTCCACTTT; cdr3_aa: CASSPGLSAYNSPLHF
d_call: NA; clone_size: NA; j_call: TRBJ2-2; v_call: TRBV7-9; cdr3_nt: TGTGCCAGCAGCTTACCAGGGTGGACGTCGAACACCGGGGAGCTGTTTTTT; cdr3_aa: CASSLPGWTSNTGELFF
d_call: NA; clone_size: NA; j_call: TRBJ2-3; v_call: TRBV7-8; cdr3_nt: TGTGCCAGCAGCTTAGGGGCGGGGCCCACAGATACGCAGTATTTT; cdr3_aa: CASSLGAGPTDTQYF
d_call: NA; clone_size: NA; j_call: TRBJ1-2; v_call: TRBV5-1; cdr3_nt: TGCGCCAGCAGCTCCCGGAGTCCGGGGAAGAGGAACTATGGCTACACCTTC; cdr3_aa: CASSSRSPGKRNYGYTF
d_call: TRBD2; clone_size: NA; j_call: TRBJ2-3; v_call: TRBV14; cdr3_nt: TGTGCCAGCAGCCCCGGGAAGGTAGCTGGCGGGAGCTACACAGATACGCAGTATTTT; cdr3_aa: CASSPGKVAGGSYTDTQYF
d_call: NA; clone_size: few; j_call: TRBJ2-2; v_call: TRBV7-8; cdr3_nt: TGTGCCAGCAGCTCTACCGGGGAGCTGTTTTTT; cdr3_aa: CASSSTGELFF
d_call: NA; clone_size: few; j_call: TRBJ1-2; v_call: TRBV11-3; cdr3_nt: TGTGCCAGCAGCTTAGATAATCGGGTGCCGGGTGGCTACACCTTC; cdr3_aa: CASSLDNRVPGGYTF
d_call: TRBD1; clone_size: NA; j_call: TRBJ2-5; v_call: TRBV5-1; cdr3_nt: TGCGCCAGCAGCCGAGATACAGGGGGACTGGAGACCCAGTACTTC; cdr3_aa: CASSRDTGGLETQYF
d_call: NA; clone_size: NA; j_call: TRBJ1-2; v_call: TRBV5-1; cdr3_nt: TGCGCCAGCAGCTTGGACGAAGGAAGGAGTGGCTACACCTTC; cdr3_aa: CASSLDEGRSGYTF
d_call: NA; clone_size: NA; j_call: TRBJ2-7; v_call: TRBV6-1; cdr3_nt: TGTGCCAGCAGTGAAGAACGGTTCTCCTACGAGCAGTACTTC; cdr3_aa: CASSEERFSYEQYF
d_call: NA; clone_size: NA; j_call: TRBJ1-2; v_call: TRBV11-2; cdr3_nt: TGTGCCAGCACCCGCCGGGACACCGCGTTATACTATGGCTACACCTTC; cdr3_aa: CASTRRDTALYYGYTF
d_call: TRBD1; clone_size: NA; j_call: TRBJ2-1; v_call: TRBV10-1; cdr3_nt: TGCGCCAGCAGTGAGACAGGGGCAAGCTCCTACAATGAGCAGTTCTTC; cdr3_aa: CASSETGASSYNEQFF
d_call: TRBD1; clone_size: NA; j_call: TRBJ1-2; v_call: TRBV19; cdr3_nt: TGTGCCAGTAGTACACAGGGGGTTCAGAGCTACACCTTC; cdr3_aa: CASSTQGVQSYTF
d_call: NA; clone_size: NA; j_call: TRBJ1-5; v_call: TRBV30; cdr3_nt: TGTGCCTGGAGGGGGGTCGGGGGTAGTCAGCCCCAGCATTTT; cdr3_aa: CAWRGVGGSQPQHF
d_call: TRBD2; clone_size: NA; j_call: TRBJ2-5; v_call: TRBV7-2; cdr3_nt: TGTGCCAGCAGCTTAAACGGGGGGGCCGGAGAGACCCAGTACTTC; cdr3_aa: CASSLNGGAGETQYF
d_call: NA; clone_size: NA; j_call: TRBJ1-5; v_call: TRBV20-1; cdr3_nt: TGCAGTGCTAGTAGAGGTCCGGCTCAGCCCCAGCATTTT; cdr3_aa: CSASRGPAQPQHF
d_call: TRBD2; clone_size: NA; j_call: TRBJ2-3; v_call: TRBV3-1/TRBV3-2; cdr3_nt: TGTGCCAGCAGCCCCTTGGGACTAGCGGGAGAGTCCTCACAGGATACGCAGTATTTT; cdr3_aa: CASSPLGLAGESSQDTQYF
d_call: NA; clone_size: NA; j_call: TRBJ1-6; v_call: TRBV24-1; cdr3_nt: TGTGCCACAGAACAAGTCCGGGAATATAATTCACCCCTCCACTTT; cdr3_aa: CATEQVREYNSPLHF